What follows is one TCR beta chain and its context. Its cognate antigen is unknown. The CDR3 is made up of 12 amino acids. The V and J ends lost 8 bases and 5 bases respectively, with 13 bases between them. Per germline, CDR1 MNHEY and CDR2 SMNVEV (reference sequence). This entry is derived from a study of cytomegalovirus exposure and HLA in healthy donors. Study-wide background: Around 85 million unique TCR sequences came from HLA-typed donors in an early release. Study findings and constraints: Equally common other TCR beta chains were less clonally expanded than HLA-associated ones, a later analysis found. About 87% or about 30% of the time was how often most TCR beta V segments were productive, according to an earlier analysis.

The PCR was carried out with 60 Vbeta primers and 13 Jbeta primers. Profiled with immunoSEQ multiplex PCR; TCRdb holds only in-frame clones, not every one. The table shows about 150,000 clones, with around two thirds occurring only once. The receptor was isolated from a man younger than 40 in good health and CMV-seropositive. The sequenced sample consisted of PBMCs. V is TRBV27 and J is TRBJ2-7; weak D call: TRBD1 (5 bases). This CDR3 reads CASGLVTDEQYF. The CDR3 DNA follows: TGTGCCAGCGGCCTGGTGACAGACGAGCAGTACTTC.